This entry is about one T cell receptor beta chain. Germline V gene lookup returns CDR1 SQVTM and CDR2 ANQGSEA. V dropped 6 bases and J dropped 5; count of bases not matched to a gene: 4. The length of the CDR3 is 13 residues. In the original analysis: How many nucleated cells were present was estimated from reference gene primer amplification. Profiling relied on immunoSEQ multiplex PCR, and the TCRdb table lists in-frame clones only, not all of them. Clone size and V and J calls were adopted from that table, with D and trimming inferred from the DNA. The repertoire includes approximately 130,000 clones, approximately 71% of them detected once, and over 7% sits in the top ten. The record originates from a study of blood T cell repertoires in COVID-19. About the study: Italy, Spain and the United States were the sources of the convalescent and acute COVID-19 samples. Nucleic acid was either cDNA or gDNA, and it came from T cells, B-cell-depleted T cells, or PBMCs.

The sample taken for sequencing was peripheral blood. V gene TRBV29-1 combines with J gene TRBJ2-7, with 13 bases that match TRBD2. The receptor was derived from a human donor in a cohort sampled during active COVID-19. CDR3 in DNA: TGCAGCGTCTCCGGACTAGCGGGAGACGAGCAGTACTTC. Translating gives CSVSGLAGDEQYF.